Below are 17 T cell receptor beta chains sequenced from a single sample in a study of T cell clones after liver transplantation. Method: immunoSEQ multiplex PCR; TCRdb's copy keeps in-frame clones and lacks some. The table lists roughly 55,000 clones, about 88% of them singletons, with about 8.1% in the top ten. This specimen consisted of CD4+ T cells from blood, obtained before liver transplant. Receptors originate from a human donor who received a liver transplant.

The V and J genes are TRBV5-4 and TRBJ2-5; D call uncertain. Between the trimmed V and J ends, which lost 0 bases and 4 bases, there was a span of 10 bases. CDR1 SGHNT and CDR2 YYREEE come from the germline V gene (reference sequence). This CDR3 has 14 residues. Here the CDR3 DNA reads TGTGCCAGCAGCTTGGCGCTAGTTGGAGAGACCCAGTACTTC. Its translation is CASSLALVGETQYF.

The rearrangement uses TRBV30 and TRBJ2-1; D possibly corresponds to TRBD2 (5 bases). The V end lost 8 bases, the J end lost 3 bases, and 11 bases lay between the germline ends. The CDR3 has 12 residues. CDR1 and CDR2 from the germline V gene are GTSNPN and SVGIG (reference sequence). Here the CDR3 DNA reads TGTGCCAGCCGGGGTAACTACAATGAGCAGTTCTTC. It encodes CASRGNYNEQFF.

Turning to this clone: A junction end diverges from the germline sequence, so it may reflect a read error. The chain is built from TRBV7-2 and TRBJ1-1; 8 positions agree with TRBD1. The CDR3 sequence is 13 residues long. Germline loops: CDR1 SGHTA, CDR2 FQGNSA. CDR3 protein: CASTSDRESHKSF. CDR3 sequence (DNA): TGTGCCAGCACCTCGGACAGGGAATCTCATAAATCTTTT.

The rearrangement links TRBV30 to TRBJ1-1; no definite D call. V was pared by 0 bases and J by 11 bases, with 10 bases between. Germline values: CDR1 GTSNPN, CDR2 SVGIG (reference sequence). The CDR3 extends over 11 amino acids. The CDR3: CAWSVTRGAFF. The DNA of the CDR3 is TGTGCCTGGAGTGTAACCCGAGGGGCTTTCTTT.

The chain recombines TRBV6-5 with TRBJ1-4; 7 nucleotides line up with TRBD1. J gave up 5 bases and V 4 bases, and 4 bases lay outside the gene matches. The germline gives CDR1 MNHEY, CDR2 SVGAGI. The length of the CDR3 is 14 residues. The DNA for the CDR3 is TGTGCCAGCAGTTGGAGGGGACAGAATGAAAAACTGTTTTTT. It translates to CASSWRGQNEKLFF.

V usage is TRBV2 and J usage is TRBJ1-5; D ambiguous. V lost 2 bases and J lost 2, with 4 bases in between. The germline CDR1 and CDR2 sequences are SNHLY and FYNNEI. This CDR3 has 13 amino acids. This CDR3 is CASSEPGNQPQHF. The CDR3 DNA sequence: TGTGCCAGCAGTGAACCGGGCAATCAGCCCCAGCATTTT.

V is TRBV4-3 and J is TRBJ1-6; no clear D. The V end was cut by 1 base, the J end by 7 bases, with 17 bases between. Germline V gene lookup returns CDR1 LGHNA and CDR2 YSLEER. CDR3 size: 17 residues. The CDR3 DNA follows: TGCGCCAGCAGCCAAGCACCCAGAGAGGGCGGCAATTCACCCCTCCACTTT. Translating gives CASSQAPREGGNSPLHF.

This chain links TRBV7-2 with TRBJ1-1; D is possibly TRBD1 (6 bases). Germline loops: CDR1 SGHTA, CDR2 FQGNSA. V was cut by 5 bases and J by 3 bases, with 22 bases left in between. This CDR3 has 17 amino acids. CDR3 DNA: TGTGCCAGCAGCACTAGAAGGGGGATAACTCTGGACACTGAAGCTTTCTTT. Its protein product is CASSTRRGITLDTEAFF.

This clone was seen just once. The chain joins TRBV10-2 to TRBJ2-1; 7 bases are shared with TRBD2. The V gene's germline CDR1 is WSHSY and CDR2 SAAADI. With 6 bases clipped from V and 0 bases from J, the junction kept 5 bases outside the gene matches. This CDR3 spans 15 amino acids. The CDR3 DNA sequence: TGCGCCAGCAGAGGCGGGGGTAACTCCTACAATGAGCAGTTCTTC. Its translation: CASRGGGNSYNEQFF.

The chain couples TRBV4-1 to TRBJ2-3, with 12 bases identical to TRBD2. CDR3 length equals 16 residues. Trimming at V came to 2 bases and at J to 3 bases, leaving 3 bases not matched to a gene. Per the germline V gene, CDR1 is MGHRA and CDR2 is YSYEKL. The CDR3 DNA reads TGCGCCAGCAGCCAACCGACTAGCGGGAGAACAGATACGCAGTATTTT. Its protein product is CASSQPTSGRTDTQYF.

The gene calls are TRBV5-4 and TRBJ2-1, with D uncertain. Deletions cut 0 bases from V and 5 bases from J, with 18 bases between. The length of the CDR3 is 17 residues. Germline V gene lookup returns CDR1 SGHNT and CDR2 YYREEE (reference sequence). The CDR3 coding sequence is TGTGCCAGCAGCTTGGCCGAAACGATCCCTTTTAACAATGAGCAGTTCTTC. It codes for CASSLAETIPFNNEQFF. Supplemented by reference TRBV5-4 and TRBJ2-1, the full variable domain reads ETGVTQSPTHLIKTRGQQVTLRCSSQSGHNTVSWYQQALGQGPQFIFQYYREEENGRGNFPPRFSGLQFPNYSSELNVNALELDDSALYLCASSLAETIPFNNEQFFGPGTRLTVL.

The genes are TRBV7-2 and TRBJ1-1; D call uncertain. Deletions cut 2 bases from V and 11 bases from J, with 15 bases between. Looked up from germline, CDR1 is SGHTA and CDR2 is FQGNSA. This CDR3 comprises 13 residues. The CDR3 DNA reads as TGTGCCAGCAGCTTAAAACACTTGATATTCGCTTTCTTT. Its translation is CASSLKHLIFAFF.

The chain uses TRBV4-2 and TRBJ2-1; the match to TRBD2 covers 14 bases. CDR1 is LGHNA, CDR2 YNFKEQ, per germline. The CDR3 runs to 15 residues. After removal of 3 bases from V and 8 bases from J, the junction contained 3 bases not matched to a gene. The CDR3 DNA reads TGTGCCAGCAGCCAGGGACTAGCGGGAGCATATGAGCAGTTCTTC. Protein sequence: CASSQGLAGAYEQFF.

V is TRBV5-8 and J is TRBJ1-5, with D tentatively TRBD1 (5 bases). The CDR3 spans 15 residues. V lost 3 bases to trimming and J lost 2 bases, with 12 bases between them. Germline assignment: CDR1 SGHTS and CDR2 YDEGEE. CDR3 sequence reads: CASSSDRGGNQPQHF. The CDR3 DNA follows: TGTGCCAGCAGCTCCGACAGAGGCGGCAATCAGCCCCAGCATTTT.

This sequence joins TRBV7-2 and TRBJ1-2; no clear D gene. V was clipped by 1 base and J by 5 bases, with 11 bases between them. This CDR3 spans 14 amino acids. Germline CDR1 reads SGHTA; CDR2 reads FQGNSA. The DNA of the CDR3 is TGTGCCAGCAGCTTAGAGTCCCAGGTTTATGGCTACACCTTC. Protein product: CASSLESQVYGYTF.

The gene calls are TRBV7-2 and TRBJ2-2; D perhaps matches TRBD2 (5 bases). Trimming took 1 base from V and 3 from J, leaving 18 bases between them. This CDR3 has 18 amino acids. CDR1 is SGHTA, CDR2 FQGNSA, per germline. The CDR3 DNA reads TGTGCCAGCAGCTTAGGTACGGTGTGGAGGCTTGACACCGGGGAGCTGTTTTTT. The encoded protein is CASSLGTVWRLDTGELFF.

V gene TRBV19 combines with J gene TRBJ2-3; 11 bases are a match to TRBD2. This CDR3 contains 13 residues. Trimming took 10 bases from V and 4 from J; bases not matched to a gene: 4. Germline V gene lookup returns CDR1 LNHDA and CDR2 SQIVND (reference sequence). The CDR3 DNA sequence: TGTGCCACCAGACTAGCGGGGCCAGATACGCAGTATTTT. It translates to CATRLAGPDTQYF.